Sequencing of this T cell receptor (beta chain) was carried out in a study of T cell repertoires in cytomegalovirus infection (dated by TCRdb to about 2019). With regard to the full study: The HLA type of each donor mattered for the analysis, because public TCR beta signatures pointed to carriage of CMV infection along with the matching HLA type.

Unmatched junction bases come to 10, with V trimmed by 4 bases and J by 7 bases. CDR3 length: 16 amino acids, cysteine to phenylalanine. Solely the CDR3 DNA is kept, with 48 bases framed from the first base. CDR1 and CDR2 (SGHTA, FQGNSA) derive from the germline V gene. What the research found in general, with its limitations: Cumulative frequency of public TCR beta family members discriminated carriers of CMV infection plus the relevant HLA type in this cohort and an independent 352-donor cohort. The ex vivo response was dominated by HLA-C-restricted CMV-specific TCR beta clonotypes, which also provided the single most frequent clonotype in two of eight donors.

This clonotype was found many times. No antigen is known for it. Base-call qualities are not available, and no considerably larger clone is one nucleotide away. TCRdb lists the instrument as Illumina HiSeq 1500. TCRdb trimmed public reads at Q25 via fastp, called clones via MiXCR and kept in-frame beta chains. Every entry covers one CDR3 protein and lists the most common genes and DNA from its rows. This sample lists some 320,000 distinct CDR3 sequences; roughly 9.5% were detected once. About 4.5% of the sample comes from the top ten. The rearranged chain carries TRBV7-2 and TRBJ2-1; 10 central bases correspond to TRBD2. The sequenced sample consisted of PBMCs. The clonotype was recovered from a human donor in good health (CMV status not recorded). Some clones in this sample may be carry-over from other donors' samples. For the CDR3, the sequence is CASSSRQLAGTNEQFF. The nucleotides read TGTGCCAGCAGCTCCAGGCAACTAGCGGGAACTAATGAGCAGTTCTTC. The CDR3, completed at both ends by the reference TRBV7-2 and TRBJ2-1 genes, gives the full variable domain GAGVSQSPSNKVTEKGKDVELRCDPISGHTALYWYRQSLGQGLEFLIYFQGNSAPDKSGLPSDRFSAERTGGSVSTLTIQRTQQEDSAVYLCASSSRQLAGTNEQFFGPGTRLTVL.